This is a list of T cell receptor beta chains from one sample in a study of T cell responses to AZD1222 COVID-19 vaccine. The assay was immunoSEQ multiplex PCR, and TCRdb's table has in-frame clones only and misses some. The sample lists over 100,000 clones; 70% to 90% were seen once. Source: peripheral blood, taken on day 0 of AZD1222 vaccination. These receptors were collected from an adult in good health. Each CDR3 is given with its conserved first and last residue. The D gene is left open where the match is weak. Expanded clones are given a class, and other clones once, few, many or no size at all.

.	TRBD2	TRBV9	TRBJ2-1	CASSASGTSGIEQFF	TGTGCCAGCAGCGCATCCGGGACTAGCGGGATTGAGCAGTTCTTC
.	TRBD2	TRBV7-3	TRBJ2-4	CASSTSEGNIQYF	TGTGCCAGCAGCACTAGCGAGGGTAACATTCAGTACTTC
.	TRBD2	TRBV6-1	TRBJ2-3	CASSVTGTSGTHTDTQYF	TGTGCCAGCAGTGTAACCGGGACTAGCGGGACCCACACAGATACGCAGTATTTT
once	.	TRBV6-1	TRBJ2-3	CASSEVSPGPYQYF	TGTGCCAGCAGTGAAGTGAGTCCGGGGCCTTACCAGTATTTT
few	.	TRBV15	TRBJ1-2	CATNRGVGYGYTF	TGTGCCACCAATAGGGGCGTAGGCTATGGCTACACCTTC
.	.	TRBV5-4	TRBJ1-2	CASSLATGSSWYGYTF	TGTGCCAGCAGCTTGGCGACAGGTTCTTCGTGGTATGGCTACACCTTC
.	.	TRBV30	TRBJ2-1	CAWSVQGYEQFF	TGTGCCTGGAGTGTACAGGGCTATGAGCAGTTCTTC
.	TRBD1	TRBV18	TRBJ1-2	CASSRGQGQGGYTF	TGTGCCAGCTCACGGGGACAGGGCCAGGGTGGCTACACCTTC
.	.	TRBV2	TRBJ2-3	CASKISPRGTDTQYF	TGTGCCAGCAAAATTAGCCCCCGGGGTACAGATACGCAGTATTTT
.	TRBD2	TRBV5-1	TRBJ2-1	CASSGRTSGRGNEQFF	TGCGCCAGCAGCGGTAGGACTAGCGGGAGGGGGAATGAGCAGTTCTTC
.	TRBD1	TRBV6-6	TRBJ1-3	CAISKGQSSSGNTIYF	TGTGCCATCAGCAAGGGACAGAGTTCCTCTGGAAACACCATATATTTT
.	.	TRBV6-6	TRBJ2-5	CASSWDTKETQYF	TGTGCCAGCAGTTGGGACACCAAAGAGACCCAGTACTTC
.	.	TRBV5-6	TRBJ1-1	CASSYRPSSTEAFF	TGTGCCAGCAGCTATCGACCCTCATCCACTGAAGCTTTCTTT
.	.	TRBV12-3/TRBV12-4	TRBJ2-7	CASSLGIHYEQYF	TGTGCCAGCAGCCTGGGGATCCACTACGAGCAGTACTTC
.	.	TRBV19	TRBJ1-1	CASSFTRSGNTEAFF	TGTGCCAGTAGTTTCACAAGGTCGGGGAACACTGAAGCTTTCTTT
once	.	TRBV30	TRBJ1-2	CAWSPRAGNYGYTF	TGTGCCTGGAGCCCCCGGGCGGGAAACTATGGCTACACCTTC
.	.	TRBV6-1	TRBJ1-2	CASSERQNYGYTF	TGTGCCAGCAGTGAACGACAGAACTATGGCTACACCTTC
once	.	TRBV5-1	TRBJ1-4	CASSLDNEKLFF	TGCGCCAGCAGCTTGGATAATGAAAAACTGTTTTTT
.	.	TRBV6-5	TRBJ2-1	CASRLVLPNEQFF	TGTGCCAGCAGACTAGTGCTGCCCAATGAGCAGTTCTTC
.	.	TRBV7-3	TRBJ2-2	CASSPGELFF	TGTGCCAGCAGCCCCGGGGAGCTGTTTTTT
.	.	TRBV6-5	TRBJ2-2	CAGGTGELFF	TGTGCCGGGGGGACCGGGGAGCTGTTTTTT
.	.	TRBV19	TRBJ1-5	CASSMSGAQIQPQHF	TGTGCCAGTAGTATGTCCGGGGCCCAAATTCAGCCCCAGCATTTT
.	.	TRBV7-9	TRBJ2-7	CASSRPSNNEQYF	TGTGCCAGCAGCCGCCCCAGCAATAACGAGCAGTACTTC
.	.	TRBV2	TRBJ2-1	CASSDEGGYNEQFF	TGTGCCAGCAGTGACGAGGGGGGATACAATGAGCAGTTCTTC
.	.	TRBV11-1	TRBJ1-3	CASSLADGSGNTIYF	TGTGCCAGCAGCTTAGCGGACGGCTCTGGAAACACCATATATTTT
.	TRBD2	TRBV5-4	TRBJ2-2	CASSFLLAGGIGELFF	TGTGCCAGCAGCTTCCTGCTAGCGGGGGGGATCGGGGAGCTGTTTTTT
.	TRBD1	TRBV9	TRBJ1-5	CASSLGTGGQPQHF	TGTGCCAGCAGCTTAGGGACAGGAGGTCAGCCCCAGCATTTT
many	.	TRBV5-1	TRBJ1-6	CASSLVSGTNSPLHF	TGCGCCAGCAGCTTGGTGTCAGGGACTAATTCACCCCTCCACTTT
.	TRBD2	TRBV28	TRBJ2-1	CASSPEEAGEYNEQFF	TGTGCCAGCAGTCCCGAAGAAGCGGGAGAGTACAATGAGCAGTTCTTC
.	.	TRBV5-6	TRBJ1-4	CASSFLQTANEKLFF	TGTGCCAGCAGCTTTTTGCAGACAGCGAATGAAAAACTGTTTTTT
once	.	TRBV7-3	TRBJ1-1	CASSPRAMNTEAFF	TGTGCCAGCAGCCCCAGGGCCATGAACACTGAAGCTTTCTTT
.	.	TRBV5-1	TRBJ1-5	CASSLDTGSNQPQHF	TGCGCCAGCAGCTTAGATACGGGTAGCAATCAGCCCCAGCATTTT
.	.	TRBV28	TRBJ1-5	CASSLGGARGNQPQHF	TGTGCCAGCAGTTTGGGGGGGGCGAGGGGCAATCAGCCCCAGCATTTT
.	.	TRBV5-1	TRBJ2-1	CASSFRGSYNEQFF	TGCGCCAGCAGCTTCAGGGGCTCCTACAATGAGCAGTTCTTC
.	TRBD1	TRBV7-9	TRBJ2-2	CASSLRTGGDTGELFF	TGTGCCAGCAGCTTAAGGACAGGGGGCGACACCGGGGAGCTGTTTTTT
.	.	TRBV19	TRBJ1-5	CASRRNSNQPQHF	TGTGCCAGTAGGCGGAATAGCAATCAGCCCCAGCATTTT
.	TRBD1	TRBV11-3	TRBJ2-3	CASSLGVDRGLTPDTQYF	TGTGCCAGCAGCTTAGGGGTCGACAGGGGGCTAACGCCAGATACGCAGTATTTT
.	.	TRBV5-1	TRBJ2-2	CASSLAANTGELFF	TGCGCCAGCAGCTTGGCCGCTAACACCGGGGAGCTGTTTTTT
.	TRBD2	TRBV7-3	TRBJ2-1	CASSLSEKAGLASNEQFF	TGTGCCAGCAGCTTATCCGAGAAAGCGGGACTAGCTTCGAATGAGCAGTTCTTC
.	TRBD2	TRBV6-4	TRBJ2-2	CASSDWGGRAPDTGELFF	TGTGCCAGCAGTGACTGGGGCGGGAGGGCCCCGGACACCGGGGAGCTGTTTTTT
.	TRBD1	TRBV18	TRBJ2-7	CASSRQGASYEQYF	TGTGCCAGCTCAAGGCAGGGGGCTAGCTACGAGCAGTACTTC
few	TRBD1	TRBV18	TRBJ2-5	CASSQTGGQETQYF	TGTGCCAGCTCACAGACAGGGGGCCAAGAGACCCAGTACTTC
.	TRBD1	TRBV6-4	TRBJ2-1	CASSDRAGGNEQFF	TGTGCCAGCAGTGACCGGGCAGGGGGCAATGAGCAGTTCTTC
once	TRBD2	TRBV7-7	TRBJ2-1	CASSLGLAGAGNEQFF	TGTGCTAGCAGCTTAGGACTAGCGGGGGCCGGGAATGAGCAGTTCTTC
.	TRBD1	TRBV9	TRBJ1-2	CASSPPQGQGMGGYTF	TGTGCCAGCAGCCCACCCCAGGGACAGGGGATGGGAGGCTACACCTTC
.	TRBD2	TRBV28	TRBJ2-1	CASTLGGLAGGYNEQFF	TGTGCCAGCACCCTAGGGGGACTAGCGGGAGGCTACAATGAGCAGTTCTTC
once	TRBD1	TRBV7-8	TRBJ1-5	CASSQARDSYNQPQHF	TGTGCCAGCAGCCAGGCCCGGGACAGCTACAATCAGCCCCAGCATTTT
once	TRBD1	TRBV9	TRBJ2-1	CASSVGQGVDNEQFF	TGTGCCAGCAGCGTAGGCCAGGGGGTCGACAATGAGCAGTTCTTC
once	.	TRBV6-5	TRBJ1-1	CASPGWVAEAFF	TGTGCCAGCCCCGGGTGGGTGGCTGAAGCTTTCTTT
.	TRBD1	TRBV2	TRBJ1-1	CASSNDRASEAFF	TGTGCCAGCAGTAACGACAGGGCCTCTGAAGCTTTCTTT
.	.	TRBV6-6	TRBJ1-2	CASSYYRRNTNYGYTF	TGTGCCAGCAGTTACTACAGGAGGAATACTAACTATGGCTACACCTTC